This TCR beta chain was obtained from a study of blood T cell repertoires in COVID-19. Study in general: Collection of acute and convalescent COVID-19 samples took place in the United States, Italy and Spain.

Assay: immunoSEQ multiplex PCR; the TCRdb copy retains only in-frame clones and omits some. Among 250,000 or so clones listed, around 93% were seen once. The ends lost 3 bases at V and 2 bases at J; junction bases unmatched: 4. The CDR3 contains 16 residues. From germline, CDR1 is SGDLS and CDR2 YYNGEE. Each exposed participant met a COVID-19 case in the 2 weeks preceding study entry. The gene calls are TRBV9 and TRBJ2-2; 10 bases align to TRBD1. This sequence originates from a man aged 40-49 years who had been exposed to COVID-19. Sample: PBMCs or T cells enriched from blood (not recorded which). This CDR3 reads CASSALTGGNTGELFF. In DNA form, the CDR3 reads TGTGCCAGCAGCGCCTTGACAGGGGGCAACACCGGGGAGCTGTTTTTT.